The present entry profiles one TCR beta chain with its context. Its cognate antigen is unknown. The donors were part of the validation cohort, which consisted of roughly 110 subjects and was separate from the first cohort of 666 subjects. The assay was immunoSEQ multiplex PCR, and TCRdb's table has in-frame clones only and misses some. The sample holds some 60,000 clones, more than 90% seen once. This record belongs to a study of cytomegalovirus exposure and HLA in healthy donors. Study-level points and caveats: The investigators catalogued 164 TCR beta chains as cytomegalovirus-associated. The TCR clusters that emerged in the first cohort tended, a later analysis found, to co-occur in the 110 or so validation repertoires. Among TCR sequences, most were rare, though some public TCRs appeared in many donors.

The CDR3 is made up of 18 amino acids. The V gene lost 1 base and the J gene lost 4 bases, with 19 bases spanning the gap. Per the germline V gene, CDR1 is SGHVS and CDR2 is FNYEAQ. The receptor's source is a man between 18 and 35 years old in good health and CMV-seronegative. Sequences were obtained from PBMCs. This sequence joins TRBV7-6 and TRBJ1-4; D gene ambiguous. The CDR3 here is CASSLGAQLDAGNEKLFF. CDR3 nucleotides: TGTGCCAGCAGCTTAGGGGCGCAGCTAGATGCGGGTAATGAAAAACTGTTTTTT.